This entry is about one T cell receptor beta chain. TCRdb recomputed calls from the PCR reads with MiXCR, one row per CDR3 protein. The data contain over 8,000 distinct CDR3 sequences, roughly 35% of them singletons. These data come from a study of immune characterization of retroperitoneal liposarcoma. Germline CDR1 SGHVT, CDR2 SQSDAQ. This CDR3 has 13 amino acids. Deletions cut 5 bases from V and 2 bases from J, with 8 bases between. The rearrangement joins TRBV7-4 to TRBJ2-3; D remains unclear. The sequence was obtained from a male donor with retroperitoneal liposarcoma. The sequenced material came from tumor tissue. DNA of the CDR3: TGTGCCAGCAGCGTTACCCACACAGATACGCAGTATTTT. Protein product: CASSVTHTDTQYF. Looking up the rest from reference TRBV7-4 and TRBJ2-3 gives the full variable domain: GAGVSQSPRYKVAKRGRDVALRCDSISGHVTLYWYRQTLGQGSEVLTYSQSDAQRDKSGRPSGRFSAERPERSVSTLKIQRTEQGDSAVYLCASSVTHTDTQYFGPGTRLTVL.